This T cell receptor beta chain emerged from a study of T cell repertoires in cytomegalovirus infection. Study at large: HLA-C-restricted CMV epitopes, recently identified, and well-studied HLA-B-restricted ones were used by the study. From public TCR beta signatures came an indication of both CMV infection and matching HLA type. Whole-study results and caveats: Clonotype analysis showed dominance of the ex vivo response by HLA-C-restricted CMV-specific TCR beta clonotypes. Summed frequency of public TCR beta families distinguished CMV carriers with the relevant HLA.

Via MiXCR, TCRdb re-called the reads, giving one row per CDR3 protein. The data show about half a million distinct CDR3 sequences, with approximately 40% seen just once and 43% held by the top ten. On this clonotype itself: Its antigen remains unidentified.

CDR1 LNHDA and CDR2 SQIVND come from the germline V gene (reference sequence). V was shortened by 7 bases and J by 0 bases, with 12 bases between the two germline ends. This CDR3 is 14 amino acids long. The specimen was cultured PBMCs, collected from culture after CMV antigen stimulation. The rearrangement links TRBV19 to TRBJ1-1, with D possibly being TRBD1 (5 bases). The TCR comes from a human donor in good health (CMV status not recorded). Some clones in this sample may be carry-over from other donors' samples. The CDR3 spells CASIPQGLNTEAFF. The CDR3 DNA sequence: TGTGCCAGTATCCCCCAGGGATTGAACACTGAAGCTTTCTTT. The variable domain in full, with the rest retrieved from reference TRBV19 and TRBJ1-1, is DGGITQSPKYLFRKEGQNVTLSCEQNLNHDAMYWYRQDPGQGLRLIYYSQIVNDFQKGDIAEGYSVSREKKESFPLTVTSAQKNPTAFYLCASIPQGLNTEAFFGQGTRLTVV.